The rows below give T cell receptor beta chains drawn from one sample of a study of cytomegalovirus exposure and HLA in healthy donors. Data came from immunoSEQ multiplex PCR; TCRdb stores just in-frame clones and leaves some out. The repertoire consists of under 150,000 clones, with about 80% occurring once and the leading ten covering 2.5% to 3%. Sequenced: PBMCs. Receptors were obtained from a boy younger than 10 in good health and CMV-seronegative. Each CDR3 is given with its conserved first and last residue. A D gene is named only where the DNA matches it firmly. Clone size appears in some rows only: once, few, many, or a class for an expanded clone.

CASSAWDRGLIYEQYF,TGTGCCAGCAGCGCCTGGGACAGGGGGCTTATTTACGAGCAGTACTTC,.,TRBD1,TRBJ2-7,TRBV11-1
CASSPTGARNYGYTF,TGTGCCAGCAGTCCTACAGGGGCCAGGAACTATGGCTACACCTTC,.,TRBD1,TRBJ1-2,TRBV9
CAWHRAANTEAFF,TGTGCCTGGCACAGGGCGGCGAACACTGAAGCTTTCTTT,.,.,TRBJ1-1,TRBV30
CASSAAGTGELFF,TGTGCCAGCAGTGCGGCAGGCACCGGGGAGCTGTTTTTT,.,.,TRBJ2-2,TRBV2
CASSPSGNSNQPQHF,TGTGCCAGCAGCCCATCAGGGAACAGCAATCAGCCCCAGCATTTT,.,.,TRBJ1-5,TRBV7-2
CASSPQGINTEAFF,TGTGCCAGCAGCCCACAGGGGATTAACACTGAAGCTTTCTTT,.,TRBD1,TRBJ1-1,TRBV7-3
CACAGGFTGELFF,TGTGCCTGCGCCGGGGGATTCACCGGGGAGCTGTTTTTT,.,.,TRBJ2-2,TRBV30
CASSPSKQGSTEAFF,TGTGCCAGCTCACCAAGCAAACAGGGATCCACTGAAGCTTTCTTT,.,.,TRBJ1-1,TRBV18
CASSHGTGTRGSGELFF,TGTGCCAGCAGCCATGGCACCGGGACTAGAGGGTCCGGGGAGCTGTTTTTT,.,TRBD2,TRBJ2-2,TRBV4-2
CASREAGGHQPQHF,TGTGCCAGTAGAGAGGCAGGGGGCCATCAGCCCCAGCATTTT,.,TRBD1,TRBJ1-5,TRBV19
CASSQRPGHHKERYGYTF,TGTGCCAGTAGTCAGAGGCCGGGACACCATAAGGAGCGATATGGCTACACCTTC,.,.,TRBJ1-2,TRBV19
CASSLEGGADGNQPQHF,TGTGCCAGCAGCTTAGAGGGAGGGGCAGATGGCAATCAGCCCCAGCATTTT,few,.,TRBJ1-5,TRBV2